A selection of T cell receptor beta chains follows, all from one sample in a study of post-analysis software for immune sequencing data. From the PCR reads, TCRdb called clonotypes with MiXCR, one entry per CDR3 protein. The data hold roughly 170,000 distinct CDR3 sequences, with about 29% observed a single time. The sequenced sample consisted of blood. The receptors here all came from a girl between 5 and 17 years old with multiple sclerosis. CDR3s include the opening cysteine and the closing phenylalanine or tryptophan. The order of the fields is D gene, CDR3 length, V gene, J gene, clone size, CDR3 protein, CDR3 DNA. The D gene is left open where the match is weak. Clone size is shown for a subset of rows, as once, few, many or a class of expanded clone.

D gene: NA; CDR3 length: 14; V gene: TRBV29-1; J gene: TRBJ2-6; clone size: many; CDR3 protein: CSVTSGAGANVLTF; CDR3 DNA: TGCAGCGTTACTTCAGGGGCTGGGGCCAACGTCCTGACTTTC
D gene: NA; CDR3 length: 11; V gene: TRBV29-1; J gene: TRBJ1-1; clone size: many; CDR3 protein: CSVGVGGHAFF; CDR3 DNA: TGCAGCGTTGGTGTGGGGGGGCATGCTTTCTTT
D gene: NA; CDR3 length: 13; V gene: TRBV7-8; J gene: TRBJ1-1; clone size: few; CDR3 protein: CASSLVEDTEAFF; CDR3 DNA: TGTGCCAGCAGCTTAGTAGAAGACACTGAAGCTTTCTTT
D gene: TRBD1; CDR3 length: 14; V gene: TRBV4-1; J gene: TRBJ2-7; clone size: many; CDR3 protein: CASSLDRGSGEQYF; CDR3 DNA: TGCGCCAGCAGCCTAGACAGGGGATCGGGCGAGCAGTACTTC
D gene: NA; CDR3 length: 14; V gene: TRBV5-1; J gene: TRBJ2-5; clone size: many; CDR3 protein: CASSSQGGTETQYF; CDR3 DNA: TGCGCCAGCAGCTCGCAGGGGGGGACGGAGACCCAGTACTTC
D gene: TRBD2; CDR3 length: 19; V gene: TRBV12-3/TRBV12-4; J gene: TRBJ2-1; clone size: NA; CDR3 protein: CASSLIGGLAGKPRNEQFF; CDR3 DNA: TGTGCCAGCAGTTTAATTGGGGGACTAGCGGGAAAACCGCGGAATGAGCAGTTCTTC
D gene: NA; CDR3 length: 13; V gene: TRBV12-3/TRBV12-4; J gene: TRBJ1-1; clone size: NA; CDR3 protein: CASGEGDVGTAFF; CDR3 DNA: TGTGCCAGCGGAGAGGGTGATGTTGGTACGGCTTTCTTT
D gene: TRBD1; CDR3 length: 16; V gene: TRBV3-1; J gene: TRBJ2-7; clone size: many; CDR3 protein: CASSRPRQGTSYEQYF; CDR3 DNA: TGTGCCAGCAGCCGTCCAAGACAGGGGACGTCCTACGAGCAGTACTTC
D gene: NA; CDR3 length: 11; V gene: TRBV6-2/TRBV6-3; J gene: TRBJ2-1; clone size: many; CDR3 protein: CASSAGNEQFF; CDR3 DNA: TGTGCCAGCAGTGCAGGAAATGAGCAGTTCTTC
D gene: NA; CDR3 length: 16; V gene: TRBV7-2; J gene: TRBJ2-4; clone size: many; CDR3 protein: CASSSNLGLGVGIQYF; CDR3 DNA: TGTGCCAGCAGCTCTAACCTGGGGTTGGGGGTCGGCATTCAGTACTTC
D gene: NA; CDR3 length: 14; V gene: TRBV29-1; J gene: TRBJ1-1; clone size: NA; CDR3 protein: CSALDSSMNTEAFF; CDR3 DNA: TGCAGCGCCCTGGACAGCTCCATGAACACTGAAGCTTTCTTT
D gene: NA; CDR3 length: 14; V gene: TRBV4-1; J gene: TRBJ1-4; clone size: many; CDR3 protein: CASSQGAGNEKLFF; CDR3 DNA: TGCGCCAGCAGCCAAGGGGCAGGGAACGAAAAACTGTTTTTT
D gene: NA; CDR3 length: 15; V gene: TRBV7-3; J gene: TRBJ2-1; clone size: NA; CDR3 protein: CASSLSPSGYNEQFF; CDR3 DNA: TGTGCCAGCAGCTTATCGCCTTCGGGCTACAATGAGCAGTTCTTC
D gene: TRBD2; CDR3 length: 15; V gene: TRBV2; J gene: TRBJ2-7; clone size: NA; CDR3 protein: CASSEGVAGVYEQYF; CDR3 DNA: TGTGCCAGCAGTGAAGGGGTAGCGGGAGTCTACGAGCAGTACTTC
D gene: TRBD2; CDR3 length: 16; V gene: TRBV11-1; J gene: TRBJ2-1; clone size: NA; CDR3 protein: CASRPGWGLDYSEQFF; CDR3 DNA: TGTGCCAGCAGACCGGGGTGGGGACTAGACTACAGTGAGCAGTTCTTC
D gene: NA; CDR3 length: 15; V gene: TRBV7-3; J gene: TRBJ2-5; clone size: many; CDR3 protein: CASSASSGLQETQYF; CDR3 DNA: TGTGCCAGCAGTGCGTCGTCGGGGCTCCAAGAGACCCAGTACTTC
D gene: NA; CDR3 length: 14; V gene: TRBV25-1; J gene: TRBJ2-7; clone size: few; CDR3 protein: CASSEDDPYYEQYF; CDR3 DNA: TGTGCCAGCAGTGAAGATGATCCTTACTACGAGCAGTACTTC
D gene: TRBD1; CDR3 length: 14; V gene: TRBV20-1; J gene: TRBJ1-2; clone size: many; CDR3 protein: CSVVGDREPYGYTF; CDR3 DNA: TGCAGTGTCGTAGGAGACAGGGAACCCTATGGCTACACCTTC
D gene: TRBD1; CDR3 length: 12; V gene: TRBV27; J gene: TRBJ2-1; clone size: many; CDR3 protein: CASITGDSRQFF; CDR3 DNA: TGTGCCAGCATCACAGGGGATTCGCGGCAGTTCTTC
D gene: NA; CDR3 length: 12; V gene: TRBV3-1; J gene: TRBJ2-7; clone size: many; CDR3 protein: CASSREPGQQYF; CDR3 DNA: TGTGCCAGCAGCCGAGAACCAGGCCAGCAGTACTTC
D gene: NA; CDR3 length: 15; V gene: TRBV7-3; J gene: TRBJ2-1; clone size: many; CDR3 protein: CASSLTMGEYNEQFF; CDR3 DNA: TGTGCCAGCAGCTTAACTATGGGGGAGTACAATGAGCAGTTCTTC
D gene: NA; CDR3 length: 14; V gene: TRBV12-3/TRBV12-4; J gene: TRBJ2-1; clone size: many; CDR3 protein: CASSLLKFYNEQFF; CDR3 DNA: TGTGCCAGCAGTCTACTCAAATTCTACAATGAGCAGTTCTTC
D gene: TRBD2; CDR3 length: 15; V gene: TRBV6-5; J gene: TRBJ2-3; clone size: many; CDR3 protein: CASSYSPSGRDTQYF; CDR3 DNA: TGTGCCAGCAGTTACTCGCCTAGCGGGAGGGATACGCAGTATTTT
D gene: NA; CDR3 length: 16; V gene: TRBV5-6; J gene: TRBJ2-1; clone size: many; CDR3 protein: CASIQGERKWRHEQFF; CDR3 DNA: TGTGCCAGCATCCAAGGGGAGCGGAAATGGCGGCATGAGCAGTTCTTC
D gene: NA; CDR3 length: 19; V gene: TRBV21-1; J gene: TRBJ1-2; clone size: many; CDR3 protein: CASSKAIPEGTTNNYGYTF; CDR3 DNA: TGTGCCAGCAGCAAAGCCATCCCCGAGGGGACCACCAATAACTATGGCTACACCTTC
D gene: NA; CDR3 length: 14; V gene: TRBV7-3; J gene: TRBJ1-1; clone size: NA; CDR3 protein: CASSLRHMNTEAFF; CDR3 DNA: TGTGCCAGCAGCTTAAGGCACATGAACACTGAAGCTTTCTTT
D gene: TRBD1; CDR3 length: 16; V gene: TRBV5-1; J gene: TRBJ2-1; clone size: NA; CDR3 protein: CASSLALDRGYNEQFF; CDR3 DNA: TGCGCCAGCAGCTTGGCCTTGGACAGGGGATACAATGAGCAGTTCTTC
D gene: TRBD1; CDR3 length: 15; V gene: TRBV9; J gene: TRBJ2-7; clone size: NA; CDR3 protein: CASSVGDRGLYEQYF; CDR3 DNA: TGTGCCAGCAGCGTAGGGGACAGGGGCCTTTACGAGCAGTACTTC